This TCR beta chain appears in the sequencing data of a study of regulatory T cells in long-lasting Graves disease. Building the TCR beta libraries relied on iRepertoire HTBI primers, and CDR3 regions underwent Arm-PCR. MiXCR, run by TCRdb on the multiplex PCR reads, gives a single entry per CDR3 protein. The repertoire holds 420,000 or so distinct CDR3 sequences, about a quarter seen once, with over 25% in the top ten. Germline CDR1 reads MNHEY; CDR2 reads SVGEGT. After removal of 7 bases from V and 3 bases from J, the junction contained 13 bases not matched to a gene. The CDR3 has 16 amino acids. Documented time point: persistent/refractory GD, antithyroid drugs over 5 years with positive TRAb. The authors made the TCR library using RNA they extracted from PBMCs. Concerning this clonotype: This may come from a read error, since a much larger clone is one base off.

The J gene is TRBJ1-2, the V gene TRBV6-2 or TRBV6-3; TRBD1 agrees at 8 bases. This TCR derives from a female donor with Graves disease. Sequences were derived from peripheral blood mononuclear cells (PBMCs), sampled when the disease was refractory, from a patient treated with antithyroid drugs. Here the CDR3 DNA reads TGTGCCAGCAAGCTGACAACAGGGGGGGTGGACTATGGCTACACCTTC. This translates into CASKLTTGGVDYGYTF.